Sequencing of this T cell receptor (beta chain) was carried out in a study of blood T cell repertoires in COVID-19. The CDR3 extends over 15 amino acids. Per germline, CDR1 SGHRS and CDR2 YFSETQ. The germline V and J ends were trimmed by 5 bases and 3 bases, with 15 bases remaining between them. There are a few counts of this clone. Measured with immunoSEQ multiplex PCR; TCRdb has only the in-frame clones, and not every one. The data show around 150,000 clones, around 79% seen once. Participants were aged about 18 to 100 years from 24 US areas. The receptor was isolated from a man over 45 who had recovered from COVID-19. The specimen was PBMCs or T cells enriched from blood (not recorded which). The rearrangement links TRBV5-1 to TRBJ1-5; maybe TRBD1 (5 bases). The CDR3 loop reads CASRPDFGHNQPQHF. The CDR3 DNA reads TGCGCCAGCAGACCGGATTTCGGACACAATCAGCCCCAGCATTTT.